A selection of T cell receptor beta chains follows, all from one sample in a study of identical twins. TCRdb redid the calling of the 5' RACE reads with MiXCR, one entry per CDR3 protein. The table lists about 210,000 distinct CDR3 sequences, less than 10% of them singletons, with approximately 5.1% in the top ten. Sequencing used memory (CD45RO+) T cells sorted from blood. All receptors come from a woman aged 18-30 years in good health. Both conserved end residues are trimmed from each CDR3.

j_call v_call cdr3_aa
TRBJ1-6 TRBV5-5 ASSPAGTYSPLH
TRBJ1-6 TRBV12-3/TRBV12-4 ASSSVQGAYNSPLH
TRBJ2-3 TRBV25-1 ASSETSGGYWGTDTQY
TRBJ2-5 TRBV12-3/TRBV12-4 ASSRSPGWGAETQY
TRBJ2-5 TRBV9 ASSVGGFPGKTQY
TRBJ2-3 TRBV10-3 ATLLAGGGTDTQY
TRBJ2-3 TRBV5-1 ASSLATRAAIGY
TRBJ2-5 TRBV12-3/TRBV12-4 ASREAGTQY
TRBJ1-2 TRBV7-8 ASSSRQGRHYGYT
TRBJ2-1 TRBV5-1 ASSLAIRQYNEQF
TRBJ2-1 TRBV12-3/TRBV12-4 ASSQGREGSEQF
TRBJ2-7 TRBV20-1 SACEGGQSYEQY
TRBJ1-1 TRBV20-1 SVPGQGSGTEAF
TRBJ1-3 TRBV12-3/TRBV12-4 ASSLAGRSFGNTIY
TRBJ2-5 TRBV5-1 ASSNALAGGRETQY
TRBJ2-3 TRBV7-8 ASSLGDRGANTETDTQY
TRBJ1-1 TRBV29-1 SVELAAGTEAF
TRBJ2-2 TRBV3-1 ASSPRGNTGELF
TRBJ2-5 TRBV29-1 SVGAGGIGETQY
TRBJ1-1 TRBV10-3 AISPGLNTEAF
TRBJ1-3 TRBV7-2 ASSLGWLSGNTIY
TRBJ2-5 TRBV20-1 SARGSSQETQY
TRBJ2-1 TRBV30 AWSRTSGTSGNRNNEQF
TRBJ1-3 TRBV14 ASSQLVSGNTIY
TRBJ2-7 TRBV20-1 SAVIRGVEQY
TRBJ2-5 TRBV20-1 SAPAQAGGRETQY
TRBJ2-1 TRBV11-2 ASSLFGRQGEDEQF
TRBJ1-1 TRBV3-1 AIPQRNTEAF
TRBJ1-2 TRBV20-1 SAPMGSAGYT
TRBJ1-3 TRBV7-9 ASTRVRAGNTIY
TRBJ2-1 TRBV5-1 ASILTTSDEQF
TRBJ1-6 TRBV5-4 ASSLDGQGYSPLH
TRBJ1-1 TRBV20-1 RASGGGDTEAF
TRBJ2-3 TRBV6-1 ASSTAGGADTQY
TRBJ2-5 TRBV3-1 ASSPKVSSGGGETQY
TRBJ2-5 TRBV10-3 AISPSTSGQETQY
TRBJ2-5 TRBV5-1 ASSRTPGETQY
TRBJ2-2 TRBV6-2/TRBV6-3 ASSYRAEYTGELF
TRBJ2-1 TRBV27 ASSLAITDYTNEQF
TRBJ2-1 TRBV15 ATARFEQF
TRBJ2-3 TRBV6-4 ASSDGALSTDTQY
TRBJ1-3 TRBV10-2 ASSSSSGNTIY
TRBJ2-3 TRBV7-9 ASSLGQGEDTQY
TRBJ2-1 TRBV12-5 ASSTTTTMSQF
TRBJ1-5 TRBV20-1 SASSQGQPQH
TRBJ1-1 TRBV18 ASSRDRPRYTEAF
TRBJ2-3 TRBV27 ASSPGTSFYTDTQY
TRBJ2-2 TRBV10-3 AISAAPGTSDTGELF
TRBJ1-5 TRBV20-1 SARAGGNQPQH
TRBJ1-3 TRBV2 ASSEIPREPGNTIY
TRBJ2-7 TRBV18 ASPVYEQY
TRBJ2-6 TRBV6-1 ASRQQGANVLT
TRBJ2-6 TRBV20-1 SAVQGANVLT
TRBJ2-3 TRBV12-3/TRBV12-4 ASSHSAEYTDTQY
TRBJ2-7 TRBV11-3 ASSLGPAREQY
TRBJ2-7 TRBV7-6 ASSPGDNKVYEQY
TRBJ2-3 TRBV10-3 AIRRAGVTDTQY
TRBJ1-4 TRBV4-3 ASSQEGYGATNEKLF
TRBJ1-2 TRBV12-3/TRBV12-4 ASTFQGNYGYT
TRBJ2-7 TRBV7-9 ASSLGASGRGEQY